What follows are 28 T cell receptor beta chains derived from one specimen sequenced in a study of blood T cells in healthy people across ages. Primed by a sample-barcoded 5' primer and a J-beta primer mix, a second PCR proceeded for 7 to 11 cycles. TCRdb reprocessed the 5' RACE reads via MiXCR and lists one record per CDR3 protein. This sample has over a million distinct CDR3 sequences, with under 45% found just once. Sample: blood. These receptors all stem from a woman aged 55-75 years in good health.

This clonotype was detected only a few times. The chain is built from TRBV20-1 and TRBJ2-3; D might be TRBD1 or TRBD2, each matching 5 bases. V gave up 3 bases and J gave up 1 base, with 8 bases separating them. This CDR3 is 13 amino acids long. CDR1 and CDR2 from the germline V gene are DFQATT and SNEGSKA (reference sequence). The CDR3 DNA reads TGCAGTGCTAGCGGGGCTCGCACAGATACGCAGTATTTT. Protein product: CSASGARTDTQYF.

Details on this clonotype: This may be a read error: a much more frequent sequence differs by one nucleotide. The rearrangement uses TRBV6-5 and TRBJ2-5, with 7 nucleotides matching TRBD1. V dropped 5 bases and J dropped 11; count of bases not matched to a gene: 14. This CDR3 contains 14 residues. Germline V gene data show CDR1 as MNHEY and CDR2 as SVGAGI. CDR3 in DNA: TGTGCCAGCAGTCCTGGGACAGACTACAATGAGCAGTACTTC. Encoded protein: CASSPGTDYNEQYF.

This clonotype was seen a handful of times. CDR3 protein: CSVEGLGVYNEQFF. CDR3 nucleotide sequence: TGCAGCGTTGAAGGGCTAGGAGTCTACAATGAGCAGTTCTTC. The rearrangement joins TRBV29-1 to TRBJ2-1; no definite D call. This CDR3 has 14 residues. V was pared by 1 base and J by 3 bases, with 10 bases between. CDR1 and CDR2 (germline): SQVTM, ANQGSEA.

The chain joins TRBV6-5 to TRBJ2-1, with 12 positions matching TRBD2. The CDR3 covers 18 residues. The trim removed 0 bases at V and 3 bases at J, leaving 6 bases unmatched. Germline loops: CDR1 MNHEY, CDR2 SVGAGI. DNA for the CDR3: TGTGCCAGCAGTTACTCGTCTAGCGGGAGGGGGGTCTACAATGAGCAGTTCTTC. Protein product: CASSYSSSGRGVYNEQFF.

V usage is TRBV24-1 and J usage is TRBJ2-3; the D is unclear. The CDR3 is 16 amino acids. Deletions cut 3 bases from V and 1 base from J, with 13 bases between. Germline values: CDR1 KGHDR, CDR2 SFDVKD. The CDR3 is CATSDVARDGTDTQYF. The CDR3, as DNA: TGTGCCACCAGTGATGTGGCTAGAGATGGCACAGATACGCAGTATTTT.

The rearrangement links TRBV9 to TRBJ2-3; 9 positions match TRBD2. CDR1 is SGDLS, CDR2 YYNGEE, per germline. CDR3 size: 19 residues. With V trimmed by 0 bases and J by 3 bases, 14 bases remained unmatched. For the CDR3, the DNA is TGTGCCAGCAGCGTAGTACCCGTCCCAGCGGGAGGTTCTACAGATACGCAGTATTTT. Translated: CASSVVPVPAGGSTDTQYF.

This chain joins TRBV28 and TRBJ1-1; the D gene is possibly TRBD1 (5 bases). Looked up from germline, CDR1 is MDHEN and CDR2 is SYDVKM. This CDR3 is 15 amino acids long. Trimming pared 5 bases from V and 3 bases from J, leaving 16 bases between. DNA for the CDR3: TGTGCCAGCAGTGAGGAGGGGAGGTGGGACACTGAAGCTTTCTTT. Amino acid sequence: CASSEEGRWDTEAFF.

In its sample, this clonotype was seen a few times. One junction end disagrees with the germline gene, perhaps due to a read error. V is TRBV4-1 and J is TRBJ2-7; 10 nucleotides line up with TRBD2. This CDR3 spans 15 amino acids. Germline-derived CDR1 and CDR2 are MGHRA and YSYEKL. The CDR3 loop reads CASSQAGGLSYEQYF. The CDR3 bases are TGTGCCAGCAGCCAAGCGGGAGGGTTGTCCTACGAGCAGTACTTC.

This clonotype was found many times. J is TRBJ2-6 and V is TRBV28, with TRBD1 identical over 7 bases. J gave up 4 bases and V 6 bases, and 9 bases lay outside the gene matches. Germline V lookup: CDR1 MDHEN, CDR2 SYDVKM. CDR3 length equals 16 residues. The CDR3 protein is CASSPNRGSGANVLTF. CDR3 sequence (DNA): TGTGCCAGCAGCCCTAACAGGGGCTCCGGGGCCAACGTCCTGACTTTC.

The J gene is TRBJ1-1, the V gene TRBV7-2; D unresolved. Germline CDR1 and CDR2: SGHTA and FQGNSA. V gave up 1 base and J gave up 0 bases, with 9 bases separating them. This CDR3 spans 15 amino acids. The CDR3 DNA reads as TGTGCCAGCAGCTTAGGAGAGCTTATGAACACTGAAGCTTTCTTT. Translated, it gives CASSLGELMNTEAFF.

The V gene is TRBV20-1, the J gene TRBJ2-5; 13 positions match TRBD2. The trim removed 5 bases at V and 3 bases at J, leaving 9 bases unmatched. CDR1 DFQATT and CDR2 SNEGSKA come from the germline V gene (reference sequence). This CDR3 region has 16 residues. CDR3 nucleotide sequence: TGCAGTGCTTCCCCCTACGGACTAGCGGGAGAAGAGACCCAGTACTTC. Amino acids: CSASPYGLAGEETQYF.

V usage is TRBV20-1 and J usage is TRBJ1-2; TRBD1 aligns across 7 bases. Per germline, CDR1 DFQATT and CDR2 SNEGSKA (reference sequence). Germline trimming cut 4 bases from V and 2 bases from J; bases unmatched to any gene: 4. The CDR3 is 13 amino acids. The CDR3 DNA reads as TGCAGTGCTAAAGGGACAGCCAACTATGGCTACACCTTC. Translating gives CSAKGTANYGYTF.

This clonotype was seen a handful of times. The gene calls are TRBV29-1 and TRBJ2-5; 9 bases match TRBD2. J lost 5 bases, V lost 4 bases, and 8 bases had no gene match. Per the germline V gene, CDR1 is SQVTM and CDR2 is ANQGSEA. CDR3 size: 14 residues. Here the CDR3 reads CSVGASGTKETQYF. In DNA form, the CDR3 reads TGCAGCGTTGGAGCTAGCGGGACCAAGGAGACCCAGTACTTC.

The chain couples TRBV5-1 to TRBJ2-1; 7 bases map to TRBD2. The CDR3 runs 15 residues. Germline CDR1 is SGHRS and CDR2 is YFSETQ. V lost 0 bases and J lost 2; bases outside the gene matches: 2. CDR3 sequence reads: CASSLGTRTYNEQFF. For the CDR3, the DNA is TGCGCCAGCAGCTTGGGGACTAGAACCTACAATGAGCAGTTCTTC.

This clonotype appeared a few times. The chain employs TRBV27 and TRBJ2-7; weak D call: TRBD1 (5 bases). CDR1 and CDR2 (germline): MNHEY, SMNVEV (reference sequence). This CDR3 comprises 14 residues. The V and J ends lost 2 bases and 3 bases respectively, with 11 bases between them. The CDR3 protein is CASSLNGAGYEQYF. The CDR3 DNA reads TGTGCCAGCAGTTTAAATGGGGCAGGCTACGAGCAGTACTTC.

The chain links TRBV5-1 to TRBJ2-7; 10 bases agree with TRBD1. The CDR3 spans 16 residues. V lost 0 bases and J lost 0; bases outside the gene matches: 3. Per germline, CDR1 SGHRS and CDR2 YFSETQ. In DNA, the CDR3 is TGCGCCAGCAGCTTGGGTGGGACAGGGGTCTCCTACGAGCAGTACTTC. It translates to CASSLGGTGVSYEQYF.

This clonotype was detected a few times. The J gene is TRBJ2-7, the V gene TRBV4-2; 11 bases agree with TRBD2. The CDR3 loop spans 16 amino acids. The junction had 9 bases not matched to a gene; V was cut back by 1 base and J by 7 bases. Germline values: CDR1 LGHNA, CDR2 YNFKEQ. The CDR3 DNA reads TGTGCCAGCAGCCAAGTCACTAGCGGGAGTCCTGGTGAGCAGTACTTC. Its protein product is CASSQVTSGSPGEQYF.

The V and J genes are TRBV20-1 and TRBJ2-7; weak D call: TRBD2 (6 bases). The CDR3 length is 15 residues. The germline V gene encodes CDR1 DFQATT and CDR2 SNEGSKA (reference sequence). With 1 base removed from V and 2 bases from J, the gap between germline ends came to 15 bases. CDR3 nucleotide sequence: TGCAGTGCTAGAGTTCCGGGCGGACTACCCTACGAGCAGTACTTC. It yields the protein CSARVPGGLPYEQYF.

This sequence joins TRBV20-1 and TRBJ2-2; weak D call: TRBD2 (6 bases). The CDR3 is made up of 17 amino acids. The V and J ends lost 0 bases and 0 bases respectively, with 14 bases between them. Germline V CDR1 and CDR2: DFQATT, SNEGSKA (reference sequence). The CDR3 region is CSARDSRRGPNTGELFF. As DNA, the CDR3 is TGCAGTGCTAGAGATAGCAGGCGGGGCCCGAACACCGGGGAGCTGTTTTTT.

The chain employs TRBV6-5 and TRBJ1-5; TRBD1 matches 9 bases. After removal of 5 bases from V and 6 bases from J, the junction contained 8 bases not matched to a gene. Germline-derived CDR1 and CDR2 are MNHEY and SVGAGI. This CDR3 spans 15 amino acids. The CDR3 coding sequence is TGTGCCAGCAGTATGACAGGGGGAGTCGGTCAGCCCCAGCATTTT. This codes for CASSMTGGVGQPQHF.

This clonotype was recorded at least ten times. V gene TRBV3-1 combines with J gene TRBJ2-7; 7 positions match TRBD2. Per germline, CDR1 LGHDT and CDR2 YNNKEL (reference sequence). The CDR3 is 14 amino acids. J lost 3 bases, V lost 0 bases, and 2 bases had no gene match. The CDR3 region is CASSQDGLVYEQYF. Written as DNA, the CDR3 is TGTGCCAGCAGCCAAGACGGACTAGTCTACGAGCAGTACTTC.

This chain links TRBV5-1 with TRBJ2-7; 9 bases map to TRBD2. This CDR3 is built from 16 residues. In germline, CDR1 is SGHRS, CDR2 YFSETQ. V trimming: 0 bases; J trimming: 7 bases; junction bases outside the gene matches: 11. CDR3 protein: CASSLGVAGVRNEQYF. CDR3 coding DNA: TGCGCCAGCAGCTTGGGGGTAGCGGGAGTGAGGAATGAGCAGTACTTC. Looking up the rest from reference TRBV5-1 and TRBJ2-7 gives the full variable domain: KAGVTQTPRYLIKTRGQQVTLSCSPISGHRSVSWYQQTPGQGLQFLFEYFSETQRNKGNFPGRFSGRQFSNSRSEMNVSTLELGDSALYLCASSLGVAGVRNEQYFGPGTRLTVT.

This chain connects TRBV20-1 to TRBJ2-1; D assignment may be TRBD1 or TRBD2 (5 bases each). The CDR3 length is 13 residues. The germline V and J ends were trimmed by 5 bases and 9 bases, with 17 bases remaining between them. The germline CDR1 and CDR2 sequences are DFQATT and SNEGSKA (reference sequence). The CDR3 DNA follows: TGCAGTGCTCGGGGTCTGGGGGTCGGTGAGCAGTTCTTC. Its protein is CSARGLGVGEQFF.

The chain joins TRBV14 to TRBJ2-7; D could derive from TRBD1 or TRBD2 (5 bases each). Germline V gene lookup returns CDR1 SGHDN and CDR2 FVKESK. CDR3 length: 14 amino acids. V was clipped by 6 bases and J by 2 bases, with 14 bases between them. Here the CDR3 DNA reads TGTGCCAGCAGACACAGGAGCGGCCCCTACGAGCAGTACTTC. Its translation: CASRHRSGPYEQYF.

In its sample, this clonotype was seen once. Its ends do not fully match the called genes, so a read error is possible. The chain couples TRBV2 to TRBJ2-7, with unresolved D. The J call may not be correct, given that the DNA end is closer to TRBJ2-5. CDR3 size: 13 residues. Germline CDR1 is SNHLY and CDR2 is FYNNEI. The CDR3 loop reads CVSSEASPGTQYF. The CDR3 DNA follows: TGTGTCAGCAGTGAAGCGTCTCCGGGGACCCAGTACTTC.

This chain uses TRBV5-6 with TRBJ2-6; D perhaps matches TRBD1 (5 bases). The germline CDR1 and CDR2 sequences are SGHDT and YYEEEE. Deletions cut 1 base from V and 2 bases from J, with 16 bases between. The CDR3 totals 18 residues. The CDR3 region has the DNA TGTGCCAGCAGCTTGCCGGCAGGGCTCCAGGCTGGGGCCAACGTCCTGACTTTC. Protein sequence: CASSLPAGLQAGANVLTF.

The J gene is TRBJ2-5, the V gene TRBV18, with D possibly TRBD2 on 5 matching bases. Germline-derived CDR1 and CDR2 are KGHSH and LQKENI. V was clipped by 6 bases and J by 5 bases, with 10 bases between them. This CDR3 spans 12 amino acids. CDR3 amino acids: CASSPGKETQYF. The DNA for the CDR3 is TGTGCCAGCTCCCCGGGGAAGGAGACCCAGTACTTC.

This chain links TRBV7-9 with TRBJ2-5, with D possibly being TRBD2 (6 bases). Trimming left V 6 bases short and J 5 bases short, with 13 bases between. The CDR3 spans 13 residues. Germline-derived CDR1 and CDR2 are SEHNR and FQNEAQ (reference sequence). CDR3 in amino acids: CASRSGRAETQYF. CDR3 DNA sequence: TGTGCCAGCAGGTCCGGGAGAGCGGAGACCCAGTACTTC.